This T cell receptor (beta chain) was captured in a study of beta chain features in type 1 diabetes. This clone came up a few times. Investigators reverse transcribed all isolated RNA, so they sequenced expressed TCRB transcripts. Profiled with immunoSEQ multiplex PCR; TCRdb holds only in-frame clones, not every one. The sample shows 900,000 or so clones, about 17% of them seen only once. CDR1 and CDR2 from the germline V gene are SGHRS and YFSETQ. The length of the CDR3 is 13 residues. Trimming took off 4 bases at V and 6 bases at J, with 12 bases between the two ends. Sequencing was performed on naive CD4+ T cells from blood. The sequence derives from a woman aged 18-29 years in good health. The chain joins TRBV5-1 to TRBJ2-3; D is perhaps TRBD2 (6 bases). CDR3 bases: TGCGCCAGCAGCGCGGGACGTGCGGATACGCAGTATTTT. Translated: CASSAGRADTQYF.